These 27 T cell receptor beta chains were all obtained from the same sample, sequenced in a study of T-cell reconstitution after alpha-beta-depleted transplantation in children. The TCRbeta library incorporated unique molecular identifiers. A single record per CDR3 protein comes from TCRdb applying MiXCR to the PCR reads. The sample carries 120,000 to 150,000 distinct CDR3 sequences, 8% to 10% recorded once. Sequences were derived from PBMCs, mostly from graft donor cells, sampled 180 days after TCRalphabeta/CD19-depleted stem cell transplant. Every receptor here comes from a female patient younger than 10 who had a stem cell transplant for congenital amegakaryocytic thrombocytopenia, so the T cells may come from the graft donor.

CDR3 nucleotides: TGTGCCAGCAGTTTTTTTGGTCGTAATAAAGAGACCCAGTACTTC. Its protein is CASSFFGRNKETQYF. The chain recombines TRBV12-3 or TRBV12-4 with TRBJ2-5; D ambiguous. CDR3 size: 15 residues. The ends were cut back, 3 bases at V and 3 bases at J, with 14 bases in the middle.

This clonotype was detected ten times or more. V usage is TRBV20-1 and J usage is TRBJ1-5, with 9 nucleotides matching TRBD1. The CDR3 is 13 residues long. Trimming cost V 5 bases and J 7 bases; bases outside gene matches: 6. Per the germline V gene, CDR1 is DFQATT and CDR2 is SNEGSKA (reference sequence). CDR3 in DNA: TGCAGTGCTTCCGGGACAGGGTGGCAGCCCCAGCATTTT. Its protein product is CSASGTGWQPQHF.

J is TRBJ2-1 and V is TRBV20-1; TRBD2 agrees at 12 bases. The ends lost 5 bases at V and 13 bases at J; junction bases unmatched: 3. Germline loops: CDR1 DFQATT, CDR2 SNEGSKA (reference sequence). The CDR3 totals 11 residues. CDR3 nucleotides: TGCAGTGCTGAGACTAGCGGGGGACAGTTCTTC. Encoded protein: CSAETSGGQFF.

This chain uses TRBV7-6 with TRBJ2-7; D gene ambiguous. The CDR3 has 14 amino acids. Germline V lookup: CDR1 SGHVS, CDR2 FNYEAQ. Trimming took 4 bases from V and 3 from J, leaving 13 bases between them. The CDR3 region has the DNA TGTGCCAGCAGCTGGGTGACGGTAGTCTACGAGCAGTACTTC. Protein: CASSWVTVVYEQYF.

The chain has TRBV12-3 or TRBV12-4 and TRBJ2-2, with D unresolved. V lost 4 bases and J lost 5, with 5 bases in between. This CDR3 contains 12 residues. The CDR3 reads CASSSVTGELFF. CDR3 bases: TGTGCCAGCAGTTCCGTGACCGGGGAGCTGTTTTTT.

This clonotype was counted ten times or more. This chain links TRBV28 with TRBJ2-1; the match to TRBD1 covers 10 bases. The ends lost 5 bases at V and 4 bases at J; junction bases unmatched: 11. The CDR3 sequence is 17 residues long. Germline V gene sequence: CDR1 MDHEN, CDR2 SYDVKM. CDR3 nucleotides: TGTGCCAGCAGTCCCCCACGACAGGGGGCTCGTTACAATGAGCAGTTCTTC. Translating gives CASSPPRQGARYNEQFF.

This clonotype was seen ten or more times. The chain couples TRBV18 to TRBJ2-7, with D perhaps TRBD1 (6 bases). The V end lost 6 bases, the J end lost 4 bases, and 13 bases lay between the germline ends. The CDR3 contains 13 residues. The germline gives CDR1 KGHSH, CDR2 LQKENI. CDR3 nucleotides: TGTGCCAGCTCGCTTCGGGACACTTACGAGCAGTACTTC. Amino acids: CASSLRDTYEQYF.

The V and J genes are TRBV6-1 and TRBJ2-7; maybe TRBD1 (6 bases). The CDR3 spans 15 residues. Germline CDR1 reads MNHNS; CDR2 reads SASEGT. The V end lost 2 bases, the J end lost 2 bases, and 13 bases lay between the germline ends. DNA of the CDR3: TGTGCCAGCAGTGAATTCGGGACACCACCCTACGAGCAGTACTTC. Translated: CASSEFGTPPYEQYF.

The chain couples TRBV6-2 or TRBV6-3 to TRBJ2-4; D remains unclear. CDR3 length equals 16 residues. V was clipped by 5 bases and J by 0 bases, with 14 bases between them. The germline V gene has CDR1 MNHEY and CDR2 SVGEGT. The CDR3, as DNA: TGTGCCAGCAGTACTCAGTCCAGGCTAGCCAAAAACATTCAGTACTTC. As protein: CASSTQSRLAKNIQYF.

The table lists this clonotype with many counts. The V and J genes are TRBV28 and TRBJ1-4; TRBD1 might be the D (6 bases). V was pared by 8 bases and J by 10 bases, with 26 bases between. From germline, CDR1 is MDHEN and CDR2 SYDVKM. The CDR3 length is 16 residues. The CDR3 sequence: CASVADRLKPPAKLFF. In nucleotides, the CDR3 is TGTGCCAGCGTAGCCGACAGGTTGAAACCCCCGGCAAAACTGTTTTTT.

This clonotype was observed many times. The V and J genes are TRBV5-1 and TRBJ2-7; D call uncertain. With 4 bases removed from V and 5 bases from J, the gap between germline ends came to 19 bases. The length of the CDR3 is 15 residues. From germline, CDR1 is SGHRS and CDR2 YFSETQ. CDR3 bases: TGCGCCAGCAGCCAACGGGTCTCCTCCTCGGACGAGCAGTACTTC. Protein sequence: CASSQRVSSSDEQYF. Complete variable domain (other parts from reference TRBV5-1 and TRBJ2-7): KAGVTQTPRYLIKTRGQQVTLSCSPISGHRSVSWYQQTPGQGLQFLFEYFSETQRNKGNFPGRFSGRQFSNSRSEMNVSTLELGDSALYLCASSQRVSSSDEQYFGPGTRLTVT.

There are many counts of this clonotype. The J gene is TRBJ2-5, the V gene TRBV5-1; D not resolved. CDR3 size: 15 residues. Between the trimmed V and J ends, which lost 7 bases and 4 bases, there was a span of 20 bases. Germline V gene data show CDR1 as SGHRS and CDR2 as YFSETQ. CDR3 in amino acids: CASHLVGSPGETQYF. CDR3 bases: TGCGCCAGCCACCTGGTGGGTTCGCCCGGAGAGACCCAGTACTTC.

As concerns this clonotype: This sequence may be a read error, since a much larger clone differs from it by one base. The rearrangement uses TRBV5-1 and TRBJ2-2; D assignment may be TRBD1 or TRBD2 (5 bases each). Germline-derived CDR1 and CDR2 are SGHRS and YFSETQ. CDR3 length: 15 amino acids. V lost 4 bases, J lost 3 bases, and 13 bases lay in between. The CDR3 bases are TGCGCCAGCAGCATGGCGATGGGGGACACCGGGGAGCTGTTTTTT. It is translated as CASSMAMGDTGELFF.

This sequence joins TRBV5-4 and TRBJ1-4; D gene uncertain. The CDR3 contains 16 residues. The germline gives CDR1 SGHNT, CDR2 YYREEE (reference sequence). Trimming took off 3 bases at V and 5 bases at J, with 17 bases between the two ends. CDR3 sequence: CASSSSTTSTNEKLFF. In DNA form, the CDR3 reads TGTGCCAGCAGCTCCTCCACGACAAGCACAAATGAAAAACTGTTTTTT.

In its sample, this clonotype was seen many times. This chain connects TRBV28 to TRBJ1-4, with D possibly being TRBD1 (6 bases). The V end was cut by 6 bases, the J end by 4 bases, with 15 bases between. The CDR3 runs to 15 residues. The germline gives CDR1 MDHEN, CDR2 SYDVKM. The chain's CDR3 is CASRTWGGHNEKLFF. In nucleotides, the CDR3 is TGTGCCAGCAGGACCTGGGGGGGCCATAATGAAAAACTGTTTTTT.

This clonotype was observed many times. The CDR3 DNA reads as TGTGCCACCAGTGATATGCCCAGGGATGAGCAGTTCTTC. Its translation: CATSDMPRDEQFF. The chain couples TRBV24-1 to TRBJ2-1, with D maybe TRBD1 (5 bases). Germline V gives CDR1 KGHDR, CDR2 SFDVKD. This CDR3 is 13 amino acids long. V lost 3 bases, J lost 8 bases, and 10 bases lay in between.

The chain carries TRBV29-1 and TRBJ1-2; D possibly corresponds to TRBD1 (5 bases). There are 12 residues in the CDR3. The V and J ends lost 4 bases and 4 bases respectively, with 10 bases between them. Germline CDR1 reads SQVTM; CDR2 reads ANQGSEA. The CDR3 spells CSVAEGPYGYTF. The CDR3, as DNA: TGCAGCGTTGCTGAGGGGCCCTATGGCTACACCTTC.

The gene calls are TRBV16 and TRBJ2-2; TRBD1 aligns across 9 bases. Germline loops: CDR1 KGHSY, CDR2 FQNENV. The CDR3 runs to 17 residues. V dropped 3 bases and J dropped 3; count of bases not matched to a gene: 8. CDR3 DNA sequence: TGTGCCAGCAGCCACCTTGGACAGGGGTGGTACACCGGGGAGCTGTTTTTT. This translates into CASSHLGQGWYTGELFF.

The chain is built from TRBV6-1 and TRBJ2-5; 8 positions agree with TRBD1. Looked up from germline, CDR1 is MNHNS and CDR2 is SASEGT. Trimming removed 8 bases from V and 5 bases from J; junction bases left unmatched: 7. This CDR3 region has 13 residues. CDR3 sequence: CASRTGWAETQYF. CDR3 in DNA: TGTGCCAGCCGGACAGGGTGGGCGGAGACCCAGTACTTC.

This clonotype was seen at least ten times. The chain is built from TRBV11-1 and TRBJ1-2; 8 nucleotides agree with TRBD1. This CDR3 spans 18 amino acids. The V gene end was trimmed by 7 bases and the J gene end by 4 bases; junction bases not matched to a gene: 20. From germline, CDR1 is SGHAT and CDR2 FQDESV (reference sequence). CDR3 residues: CASTRQGFGQGLVYGYTF. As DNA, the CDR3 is TGTGCCAGCACCCGTCAAGGTTTCGGACAGGGTCTGGTCTATGGCTACACCTTC. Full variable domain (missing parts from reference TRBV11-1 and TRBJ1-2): EAEVAQSPRYKITEKSQAVAFWCDPISGHATLYWYRQILGQGPELLVQFQDESVVDDSQLPKDRFSAERLKGVDSTLKIQPAELGDSAMYLCASTRQGFGQGLVYGYTFGSGTRLTVV.

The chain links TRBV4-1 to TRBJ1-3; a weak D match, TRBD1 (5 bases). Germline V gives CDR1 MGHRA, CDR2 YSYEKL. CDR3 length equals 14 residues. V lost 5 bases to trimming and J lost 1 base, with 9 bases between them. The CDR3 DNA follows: TGCGCCAGCAGCGGACACAATTCTGGAAACACCATATATTTT. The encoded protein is CASSGHNSGNTIYF.

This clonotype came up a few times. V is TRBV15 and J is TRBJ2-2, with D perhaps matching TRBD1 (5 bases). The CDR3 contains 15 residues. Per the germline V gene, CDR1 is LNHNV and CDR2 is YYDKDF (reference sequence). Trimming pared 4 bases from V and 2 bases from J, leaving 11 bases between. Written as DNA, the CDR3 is TGTGCCACCAGCACCCTGGGGCACAACACCGGGGAGCTGTTTTTT. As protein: CATSTLGHNTGELFF.

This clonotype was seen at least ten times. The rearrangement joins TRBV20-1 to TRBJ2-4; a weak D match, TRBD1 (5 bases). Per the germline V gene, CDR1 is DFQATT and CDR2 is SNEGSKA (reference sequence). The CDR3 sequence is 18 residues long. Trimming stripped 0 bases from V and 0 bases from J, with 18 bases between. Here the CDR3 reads CSARDGITIGVAKNIQYF. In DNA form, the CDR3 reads TGCAGTGCTAGAGATGGTATAACGATAGGGGTAGCCAAAAACATTCAGTACTTC.

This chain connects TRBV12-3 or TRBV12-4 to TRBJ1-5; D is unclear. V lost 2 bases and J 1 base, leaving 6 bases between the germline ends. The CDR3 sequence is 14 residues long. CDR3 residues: CASSLTVSNQPQHF. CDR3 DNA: TGTGCCAGCAGTTTAACAGTGAGCAATCAGCCCCAGCATTTT.

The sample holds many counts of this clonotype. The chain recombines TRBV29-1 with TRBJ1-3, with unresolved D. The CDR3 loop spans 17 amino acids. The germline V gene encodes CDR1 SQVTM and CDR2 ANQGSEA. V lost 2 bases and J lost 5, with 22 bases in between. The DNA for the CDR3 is TGCAGCGTTGAAATTGGAATAGATAGGAGAAGAAGAAACACCATATATTTT. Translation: CSVEIGIDRRRRNTIYF.

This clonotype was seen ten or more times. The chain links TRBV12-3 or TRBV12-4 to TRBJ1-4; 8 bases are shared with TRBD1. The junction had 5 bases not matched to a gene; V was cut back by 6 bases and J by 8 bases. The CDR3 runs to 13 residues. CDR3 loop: CASSDRGEEKLFF. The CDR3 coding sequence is TGTGCCAGCAGCGACAGGGGCGAAGAAAAACTGTTTTTT.

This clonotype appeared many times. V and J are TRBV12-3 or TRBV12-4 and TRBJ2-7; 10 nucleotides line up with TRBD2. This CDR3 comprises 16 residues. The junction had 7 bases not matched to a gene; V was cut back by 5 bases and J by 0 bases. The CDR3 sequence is CASSPLLAGSSYEQYF. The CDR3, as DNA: TGTGCCAGCAGTCCGTTACTAGCGGGGAGCTCCTACGAGCAGTACTTC.